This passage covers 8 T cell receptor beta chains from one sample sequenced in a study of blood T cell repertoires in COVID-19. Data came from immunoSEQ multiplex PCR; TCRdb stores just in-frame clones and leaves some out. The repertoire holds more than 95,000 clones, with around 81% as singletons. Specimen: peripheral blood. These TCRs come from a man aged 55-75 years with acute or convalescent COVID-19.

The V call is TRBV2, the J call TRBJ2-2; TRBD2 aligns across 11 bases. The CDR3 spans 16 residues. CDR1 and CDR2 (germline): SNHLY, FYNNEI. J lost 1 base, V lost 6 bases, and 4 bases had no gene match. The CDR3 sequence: CASSPTSGGNTGELFF. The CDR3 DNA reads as TGTGCCAGCAGCCCTACTAGCGGGGGGAACACCGGGGAGCTGTTTTTT.

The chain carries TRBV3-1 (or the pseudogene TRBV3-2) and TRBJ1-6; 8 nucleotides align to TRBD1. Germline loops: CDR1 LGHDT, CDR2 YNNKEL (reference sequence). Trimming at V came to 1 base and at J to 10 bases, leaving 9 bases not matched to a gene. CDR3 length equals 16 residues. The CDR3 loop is CASSQVPGGKRSPLHF. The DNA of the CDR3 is TGTGCCAGCAGCCAAGTTCCAGGGGGCAAGCGGTCACCCCTCCACTTT.

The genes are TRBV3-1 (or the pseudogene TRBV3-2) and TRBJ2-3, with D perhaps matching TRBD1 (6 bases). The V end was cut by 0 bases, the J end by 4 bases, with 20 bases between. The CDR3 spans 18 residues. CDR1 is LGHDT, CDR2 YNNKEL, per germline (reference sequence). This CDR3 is CASSQDGASGQKSDTQYF. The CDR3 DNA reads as TGTGCCAGCAGCCAAGATGGAGCGAGCGGACAGAAATCAGATACGCAGTATTTT.

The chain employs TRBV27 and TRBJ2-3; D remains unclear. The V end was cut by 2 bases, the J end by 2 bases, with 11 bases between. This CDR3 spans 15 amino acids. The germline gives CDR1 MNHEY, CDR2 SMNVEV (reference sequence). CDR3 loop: CASSLDLRPTDTQYF. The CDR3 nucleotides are TGTGCCAGCAGTTTAGATTTGCGGCCCACAGATACGCAGTATTTT.

The CDR3 loop reads CATQWGVAGATSTDTQYF. CDR3 DNA: TGTGCCACCCAGTGGGGGGTAGCGGGAGCGACTAGCACAGATACGCAGTATTTT. The chain is built from TRBV7-8 and TRBJ2-3, with TRBD2 identical over 9 bases. CDR1 and CDR2 from the germline V gene are SGHVS and FQNEAQ. V was pared by 10 bases and J by 0 bases, with 17 bases of the junction left unmatched. This CDR3 contains 18 residues. Variable domain in full (rest from reference TRBV7-8 and TRBJ2-3): GAGVSQSPRYKVAKRGQDVALRCDPISGHVSLFWYQQALGQGPEFLTYFQNEAQLDKSGLPSDRFFAERPEGSVSTLKIQRTQQEDSAVYLCATQWGVAGATSTDTQYFGPGTRLTVL.

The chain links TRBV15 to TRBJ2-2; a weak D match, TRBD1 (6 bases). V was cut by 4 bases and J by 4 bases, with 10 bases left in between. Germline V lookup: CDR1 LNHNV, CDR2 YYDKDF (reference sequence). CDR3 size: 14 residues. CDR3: CATSTRGITGELFF. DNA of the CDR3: TGTGCCACCAGCACCAGGGGAATCACCGGGGAGCTGTTTTTT.

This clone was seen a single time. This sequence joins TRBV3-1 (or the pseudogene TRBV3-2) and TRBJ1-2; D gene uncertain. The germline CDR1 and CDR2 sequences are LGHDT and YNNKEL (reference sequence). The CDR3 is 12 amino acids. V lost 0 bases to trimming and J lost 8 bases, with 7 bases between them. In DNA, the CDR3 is TGTGCCAGCAGCCAAGATGGGAGGGGCTACACCTTC. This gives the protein CASSQDGRGYTF.

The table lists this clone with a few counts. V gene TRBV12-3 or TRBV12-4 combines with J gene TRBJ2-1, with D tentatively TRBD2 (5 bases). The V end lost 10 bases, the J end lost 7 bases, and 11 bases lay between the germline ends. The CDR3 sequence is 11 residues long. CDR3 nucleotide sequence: TGTGCCACCGATCGGGGTAATGAGCAGTTCTTC. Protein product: CATDRGNEQFF.